This entry describes one T cell receptor (beta chain). Its antigen is undetermined. Germline V gene data show CDR1 as GTSNPN and CDR2 as SVGIG (reference sequence). CDR3 length: 15 amino acids. J gave up 0 bases and V 2 bases, and 1 base lay outside the gene matches. TCRdb reprocessed the 5' RACE reads with MiXCR, giving one entry per CDR3 protein. Of about half a million distinct CDR3 sequences detected, 18% appear once; the ten largest clones hold about 12%. This record belongs to a study of T-cell memory formation after mild COVID-19. Broader study findings: Balance between CD4 and CD8 was seen in clones contracting day 15 to 85, and a CD4+ lean was seen in later expanders. That cross-reactive memory joined was suggested by some responding clones appearing in pre-infection memory. Specificity for SARS-CoV-2 was not confirmed among the second-wave clones peaking on day 37.

Sample: PBMCs or a T cell subset sorted from them (not recorded which). The sequence was obtained from an adult woman who had mild COVID-19 (a few samples of this study predate the infection). Cell type and time point are not known. The genes are TRBV30 and TRBJ2-1, with 10 nucleotides matching TRBD2. The CDR3, as DNA: TGTGCCTGGAGTCAGCGGGAGGGCTCCTACAATGAGCAGTTCTTC. It translates to CAWSQREGSYNEQFF. Supplemented by reference TRBV30 and TRBJ2-1, the full variable domain reads SQTIHQWPATLVQPVGSPLSLECTVEGTSNPNLYWYRQAAGRGLQLLFYSVGIGQISSEVPQNLSASRPQDRQFILSSKKLLLSDSGFYLCAWSQREGSYNEQFFGPGTRLTVL.